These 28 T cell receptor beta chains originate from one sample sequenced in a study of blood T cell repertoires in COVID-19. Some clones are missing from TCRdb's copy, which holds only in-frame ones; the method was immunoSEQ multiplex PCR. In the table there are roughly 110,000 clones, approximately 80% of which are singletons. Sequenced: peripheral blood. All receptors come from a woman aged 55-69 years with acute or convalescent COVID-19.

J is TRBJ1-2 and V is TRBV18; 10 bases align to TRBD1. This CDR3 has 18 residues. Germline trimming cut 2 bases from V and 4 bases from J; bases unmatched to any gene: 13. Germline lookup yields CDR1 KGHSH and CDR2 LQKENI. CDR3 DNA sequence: TGTGCCAGCTCACCAGCGGGCCCGGACAGGGGGAAACGCTATGGCTACACCTTC. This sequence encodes CASSPAGPDRGKRYGYTF.

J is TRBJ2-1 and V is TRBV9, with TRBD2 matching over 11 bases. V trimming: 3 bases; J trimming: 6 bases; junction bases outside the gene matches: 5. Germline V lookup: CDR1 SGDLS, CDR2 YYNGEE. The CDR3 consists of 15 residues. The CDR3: CASSATSGRGNEQFF. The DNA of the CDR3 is TGTGCCAGCAGCGCAACTAGCGGGAGAGGCAATGAGCAGTTCTTC.

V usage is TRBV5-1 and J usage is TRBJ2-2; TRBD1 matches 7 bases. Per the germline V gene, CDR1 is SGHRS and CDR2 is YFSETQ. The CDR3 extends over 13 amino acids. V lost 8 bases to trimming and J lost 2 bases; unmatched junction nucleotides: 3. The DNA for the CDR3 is TGCGCCAGTGGGACAGTAAACACCGGGGAGCTGTTTTTT. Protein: CASGTVNTGELFF.

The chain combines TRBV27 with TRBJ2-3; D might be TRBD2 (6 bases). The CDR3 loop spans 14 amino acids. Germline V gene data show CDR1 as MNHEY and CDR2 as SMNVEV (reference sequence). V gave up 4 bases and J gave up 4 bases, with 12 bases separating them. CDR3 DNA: TGTGCCAGCAGTTATAACGGGAGACCAGATACGCAGTATTTT. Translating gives CASSYNGRPDTQYF.

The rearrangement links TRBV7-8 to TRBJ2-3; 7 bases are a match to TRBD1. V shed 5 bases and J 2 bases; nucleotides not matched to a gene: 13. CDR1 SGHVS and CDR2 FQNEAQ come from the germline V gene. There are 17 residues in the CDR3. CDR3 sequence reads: CASSRATGRTSTDTQYF. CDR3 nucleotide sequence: TGTGCCAGCAGCCGAGCGACAGGGAGAACTTCCACAGATACGCAGTATTTT. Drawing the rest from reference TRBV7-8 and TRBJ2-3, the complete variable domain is GAGVSQSPRYKVAKRGQDVALRCDPISGHVSLFWYQQALGQGPEFLTYFQNEAQLDKSGLPSDRFFAERPEGSVSTLKIQRTQQEDSAVYLCASSRATGRTSTDTQYFGPGTRLTVL.

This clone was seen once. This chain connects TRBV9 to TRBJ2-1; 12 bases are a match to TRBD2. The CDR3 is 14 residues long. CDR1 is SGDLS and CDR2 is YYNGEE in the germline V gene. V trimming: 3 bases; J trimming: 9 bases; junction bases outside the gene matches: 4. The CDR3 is CASSGTSGEAEQFF. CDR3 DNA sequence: TGTGCCAGCAGCGGGACTAGCGGGGAGGCTGAGCAGTTCTTC. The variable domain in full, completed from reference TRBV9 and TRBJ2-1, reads DSGVTQTPKHLITATGQRVTLRCSPRSGDLSVYWYQQSLDQGLQFLIQYYNGEERAKGNILERFSAQQFPDLHSELNLSSLELGDSALYFCASSGTSGEAEQFFGPGTRLTVL.

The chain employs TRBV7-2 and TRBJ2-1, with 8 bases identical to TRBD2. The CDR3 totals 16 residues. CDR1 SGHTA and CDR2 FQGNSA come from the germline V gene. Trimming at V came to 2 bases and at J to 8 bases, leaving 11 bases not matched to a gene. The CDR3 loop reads CASSLRPASGSDEQFF. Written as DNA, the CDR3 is TGTGCCAGCAGCTTAAGGCCCGCAAGCGGGAGCGATGAGCAGTTCTTC. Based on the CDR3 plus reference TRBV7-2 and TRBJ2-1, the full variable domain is GAGVSQSPSNKVTEKGKDVELRCDPISGHTALYWYRQSLGQGLEFLIYFQGNSAPDKSGLPSDRFSAERTGGSVSTLTIQRTQQEDSAVYLCASSLRPASGSDEQFFGPGTRLTVL.

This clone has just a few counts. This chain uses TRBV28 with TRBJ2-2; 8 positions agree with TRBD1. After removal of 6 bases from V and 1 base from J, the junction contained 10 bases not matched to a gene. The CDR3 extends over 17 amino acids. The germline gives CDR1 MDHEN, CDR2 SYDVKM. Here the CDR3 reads CASRPRQGWRNTGELFF. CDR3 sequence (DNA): TGTGCCAGCAGACCTCGACAGGGGTGGAGGAACACCGGGGAGCTGTTTTTT.

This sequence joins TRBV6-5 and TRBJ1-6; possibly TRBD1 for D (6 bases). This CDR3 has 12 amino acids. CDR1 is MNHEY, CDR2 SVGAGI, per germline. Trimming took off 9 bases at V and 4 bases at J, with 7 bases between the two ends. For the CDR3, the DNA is TGTGCCAGTGGACAGTATAATTCACCCCTCCACTTT. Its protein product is CASGQYNSPLHF.

In DNA, the CDR3 is TGTGCCAGCTACCTTACCATGAGCTCCTACAATGAGCAGTTCTTC. Its translation: CASYLTMSSYNEQFF. This chain links TRBV18 with TRBJ2-1, with unresolved D. There are 15 residues in the CDR3. Germline V CDR1 and CDR2: KGHSH, LQKENI. Trimming removed 7 bases from V and 0 bases from J, with 13 bases in between.

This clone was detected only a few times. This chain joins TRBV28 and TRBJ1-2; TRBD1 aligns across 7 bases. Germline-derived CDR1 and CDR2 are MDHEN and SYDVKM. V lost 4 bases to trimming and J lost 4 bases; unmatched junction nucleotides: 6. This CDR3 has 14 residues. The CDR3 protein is CASSSGTVSYGYTF. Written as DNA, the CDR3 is TGTGCCAGCAGTTCCGGGACAGTTTCCTATGGCTACACCTTC.

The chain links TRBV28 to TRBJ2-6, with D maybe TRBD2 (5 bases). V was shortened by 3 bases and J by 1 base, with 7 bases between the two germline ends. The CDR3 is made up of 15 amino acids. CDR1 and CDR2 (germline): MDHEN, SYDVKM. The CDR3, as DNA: TGTGCCAGCAGTTTTTCGGGATCTGGGGCCAACGTCCTGACTTTC. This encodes CASSFSGSGANVLTF.

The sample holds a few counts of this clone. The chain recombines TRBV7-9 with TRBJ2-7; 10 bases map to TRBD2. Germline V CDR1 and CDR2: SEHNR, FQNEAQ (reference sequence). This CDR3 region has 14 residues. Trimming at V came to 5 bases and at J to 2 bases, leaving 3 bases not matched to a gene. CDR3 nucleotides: TGTGCCAGCAGCCAGCTAGCGGGAGCCTACGAGCAGTACTTC. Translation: CASSQLAGAYEQYF. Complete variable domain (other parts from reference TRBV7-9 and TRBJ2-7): DTGVSQNPRHKITKRGQNVTFRCDPISEHNRLYWYRQTLGQGPEFLTYFQNEAQLEKSRLLSDRFSAERPKGSFSTLEIQRTEQGDSAMYLCASSQLAGAYEQYFGPGTRLTVT.

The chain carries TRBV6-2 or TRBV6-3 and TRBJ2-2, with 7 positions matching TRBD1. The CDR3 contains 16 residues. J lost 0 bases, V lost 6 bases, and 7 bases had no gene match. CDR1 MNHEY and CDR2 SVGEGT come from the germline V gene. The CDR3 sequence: CASSPRGTANTGELFF. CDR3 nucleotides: TGTGCCAGCAGCCCTAGAGGGACAGCGAACACCGGGGAGCTGTTTTTT.

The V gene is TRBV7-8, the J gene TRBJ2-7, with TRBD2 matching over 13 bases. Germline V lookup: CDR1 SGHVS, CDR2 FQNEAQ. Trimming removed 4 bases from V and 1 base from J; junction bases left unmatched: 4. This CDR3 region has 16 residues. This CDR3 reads CASSSTSGGTSYEQYF. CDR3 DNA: TGTGCCAGCAGCTCGACTAGCGGGGGGACTTCCTACGAGCAGTACTTC.

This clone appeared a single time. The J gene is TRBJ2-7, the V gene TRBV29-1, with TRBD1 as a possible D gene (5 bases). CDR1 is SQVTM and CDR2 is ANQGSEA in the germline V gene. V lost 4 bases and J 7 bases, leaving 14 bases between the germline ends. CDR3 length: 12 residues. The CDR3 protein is CSVAWGGQEQYF. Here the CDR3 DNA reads TGCAGCGTTGCCTGGGGCGGTCAGGAGCAGTACTTC.

This chain's CDR3 is CASSLGSGYSNQPQHF. CDR3 nucleotides: TGTGCCAGCAGCTTAGGTTCGGGGTATAGCAATCAGCCCCAGCATTTT. The chain is built from TRBV7-2 and TRBJ1-5; D remains unclear. Germline V gene lookup returns CDR1 SGHTA and CDR2 FQGNSA. The CDR3 is 16 amino acids. The germline V and J ends were trimmed by 1 base and 0 bases, with 10 bases remaining between them.

Here the CDR3 reads CASTTGGAYEQYF. The CDR3 nucleotides read TGTGCCAGCACCACAGGGGGCGCCTACGAGCAGTACTTC. The chain joins TRBV28 to TRBJ2-7; 9 nucleotides line up with TRBD1. Looked up from germline, CDR1 is MDHEN and CDR2 is SYDVKM. This CDR3 region has 13 residues. V trimming: 7 bases; J trimming: 2 bases; junction bases outside the gene matches: 3.

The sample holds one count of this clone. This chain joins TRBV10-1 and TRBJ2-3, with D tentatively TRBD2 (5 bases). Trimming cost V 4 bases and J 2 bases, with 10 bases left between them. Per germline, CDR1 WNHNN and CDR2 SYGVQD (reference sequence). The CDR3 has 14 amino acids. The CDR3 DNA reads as TGCGCCAGCAGTGTGGGAGCCGTCACAGATACGCAGTATTTT. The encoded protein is CASSVGAVTDTQYF.

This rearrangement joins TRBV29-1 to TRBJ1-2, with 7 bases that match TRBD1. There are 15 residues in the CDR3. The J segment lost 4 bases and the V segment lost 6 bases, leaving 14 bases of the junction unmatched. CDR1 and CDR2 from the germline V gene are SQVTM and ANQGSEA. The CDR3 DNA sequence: TGCAGCGTATCCACCCTGAGGGGGCGAGGCTATGGCTACACCTTC. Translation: CSVSTLRGRGYGYTF.

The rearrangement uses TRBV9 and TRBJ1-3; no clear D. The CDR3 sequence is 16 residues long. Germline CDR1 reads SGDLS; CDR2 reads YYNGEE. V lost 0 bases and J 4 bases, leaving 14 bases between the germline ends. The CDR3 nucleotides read TGTGCCAGCAGCGTAGGTTTGGGTGGGCGCGGAAACACCATATATTTT. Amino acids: CASSVGLGGRGNTIYF.

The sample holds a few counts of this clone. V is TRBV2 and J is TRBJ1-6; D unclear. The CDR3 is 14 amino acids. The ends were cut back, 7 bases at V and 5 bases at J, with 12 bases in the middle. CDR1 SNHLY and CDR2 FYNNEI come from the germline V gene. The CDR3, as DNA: TGTGCCAGCACTGGCAGTCTTAATAATTCACCCCTCCACTTT. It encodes CASTGSLNNSPLHF. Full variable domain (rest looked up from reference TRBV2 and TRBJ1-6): EPEVTQTPSHQVTQMGQEVILRCVPISNHLYFYWYRQILGQKVEFLVSFYNNEISEKSEIFDDQFSVERPDGSNFTLKIRSTKLEDSAMYFCASTGSLNNSPLHFGNGTRLTVT.

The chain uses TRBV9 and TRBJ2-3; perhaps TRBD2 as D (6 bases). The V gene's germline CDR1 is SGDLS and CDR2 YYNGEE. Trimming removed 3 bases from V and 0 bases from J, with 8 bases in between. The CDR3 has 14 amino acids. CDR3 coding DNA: TGTGCCAGCAGCGCGGGACTCAGCACAGATACGCAGTATTTT. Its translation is CASSAGLSTDTQYF.

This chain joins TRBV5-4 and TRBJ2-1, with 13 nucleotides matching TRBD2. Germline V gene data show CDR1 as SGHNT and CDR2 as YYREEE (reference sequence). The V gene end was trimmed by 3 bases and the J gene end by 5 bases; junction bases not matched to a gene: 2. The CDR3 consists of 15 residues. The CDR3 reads CASSSGTSGNNEQFF. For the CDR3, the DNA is TGTGCCAGCAGCTCCGGGACTAGCGGGAACAATGAGCAGTTCTTC.

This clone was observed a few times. For the CDR3, the DNA is TGCGCCAGCAGCTTGTTGGAGGGTAATTCACCCCTCCACTTT. It specifies CASSLLEGNSPLHF. The rearrangement links TRBV5-1 to TRBJ1-6; D uncertain. V lost 1 base to trimming and J lost 6 bases, with 8 bases between them. This CDR3 contains 14 residues. CDR1 is SGHRS and CDR2 is YFSETQ in the germline V gene.

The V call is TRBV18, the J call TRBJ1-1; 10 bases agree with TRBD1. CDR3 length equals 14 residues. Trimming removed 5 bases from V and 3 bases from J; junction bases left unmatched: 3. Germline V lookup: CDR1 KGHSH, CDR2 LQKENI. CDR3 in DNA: TGTGCCAGCTCATCAGGACAGGGGGACACTGAAGCTTTCTTT. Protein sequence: CASSSGQGDTEAFF.

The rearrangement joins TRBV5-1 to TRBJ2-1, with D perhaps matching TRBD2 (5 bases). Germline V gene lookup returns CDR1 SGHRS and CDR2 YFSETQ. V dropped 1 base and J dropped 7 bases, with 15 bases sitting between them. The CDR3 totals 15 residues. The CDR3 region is CASSLQGGMGNEQFF. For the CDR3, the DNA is TGCGCCAGCAGCTTGCAAGGAGGAATGGGGAATGAGCAGTTCTTC.

In nucleotides, the CDR3 is TGCGCCAGCAGTGAGTCTGACAGGGGATCTGGAAACACCATATATTTT. It specifies CASSESDRGSGNTIYF. The chain couples TRBV10-1 to TRBJ1-3; 8 bases match TRBD1. The CDR3 has 16 amino acids. Germline V gene lookup returns CDR1 WNHNN and CDR2 SYGVQD (reference sequence). V lost 0 bases, J lost 1 base, and 2 bases stayed unmatched.